One and the same sample provided the 2 T cell receptor beta chains below, sequenced in a study of Ad26.COV2.S vaccination and SARS-CoV-2 variants. Data came from immunoSEQ multiplex PCR; TCRdb stores just in-frame clones and leaves some out. The sample lists over 350,000 clones, less than 90% seen once, with 3.5% in the top ten. The sample's treatment: 15 to 20 received Ad26.COV2.S at low or high dose, single or two shots; about 5 received placebo; per-sample allocation not given. Samples were taken on day 63 after the first vaccine or placebo injection. The material was peripheral blood, obtained in a trial of Ad26.COV2.S vaccine versus placebo. The receptors were gathered from a person between 18 and 59 years old who received the Ad26.COV2.S COVID-19 vaccine or a placebo.

The chain employs TRBV5-1 and TRBJ2-1; either TRBD1 or TRBD2 may fit D (5 bases each). The CDR3 has 19 residues. V was shortened by 0 bases and J by 0 bases, with 19 bases between the two germline ends. The germline V gene encodes CDR1 SGHRS and CDR2 YFSETQ. This CDR3 is CASSLAGEGPRSSYNEQFF. CDR3 in DNA: TGCGCCAGCAGCTTGGCCGGCGAGGGGCCAAGAAGCTCCTACAATGAGCAGTTCTTC.

The DNA for the CDR3 is TGTGCCAGTAGTCTCAAGGGGGATTCACCCCTCCACTTT. It translates to CASSLKGDSPLHF. The J gene is TRBJ1-6, the V gene TRBV19; possibly TRBD1 for D (6 bases). Deletions cut 5 bases from V and 8 bases from J, with 10 bases between. In germline, CDR1 is LNHDA, CDR2 SQIVND (reference sequence). This CDR3 comprises 13 residues. Full variable domain (remainder filled in from reference TRBV19 and TRBJ1-6): DGGITQSPKYLFRKEGQNVTLSCEQNLNHDAMYWYRQDPGQGLRLIYYSQIVNDFQKGDIAEGYSVSREKKESFPLTVTSAQKNPTAFYLCASSLKGDSPLHFGNGTRLTVT.